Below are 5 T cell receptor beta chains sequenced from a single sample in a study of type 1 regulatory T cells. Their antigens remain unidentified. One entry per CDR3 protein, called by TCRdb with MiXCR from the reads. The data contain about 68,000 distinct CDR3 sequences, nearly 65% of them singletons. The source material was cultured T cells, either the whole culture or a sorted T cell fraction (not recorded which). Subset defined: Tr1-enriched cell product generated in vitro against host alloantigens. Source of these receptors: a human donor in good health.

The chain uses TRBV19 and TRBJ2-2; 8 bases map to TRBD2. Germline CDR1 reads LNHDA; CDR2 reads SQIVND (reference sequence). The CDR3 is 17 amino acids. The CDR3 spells CAAAGRGAGVLAGELFF. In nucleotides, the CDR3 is TGTGCTGCGGCGGGGAGGGGAGCGGGAGTGTTGGCCGGGGAGCTGTTTTTT. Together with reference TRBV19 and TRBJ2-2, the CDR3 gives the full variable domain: DGGITQSPKYLFRKEGQNVTLSCEQNLNHDAMYWYRQDPGQGLRLIYYSQIVNDFQKGDIAEGYSVSREKKESFPLTVTSAQKNPTAFYLCAAAGRGAGVLAGELFFGEGSRLTVL.

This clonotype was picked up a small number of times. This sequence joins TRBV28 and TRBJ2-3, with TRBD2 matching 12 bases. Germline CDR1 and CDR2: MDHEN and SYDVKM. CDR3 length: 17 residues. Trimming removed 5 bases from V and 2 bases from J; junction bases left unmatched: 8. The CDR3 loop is CASSPGLAGGPTDTQYF. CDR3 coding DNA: TGTGCCAGCAGTCCTGGGCTAGCGGGAGGGCCCACAGATACGCAGTATTTT.

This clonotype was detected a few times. This chain's CDR3 is CASSLAGGRYEQYF. The CDR3 DNA is TGTGCCAGCAGTTTAGCAGGGGGCCGGTACGAGCAGTACTTC. The V and J genes are TRBV12-3 or TRBV12-4 and TRBJ2-7; 7 positions agree with TRBD1. The CDR3 is 14 residues long. V lost 0 bases and J lost 4; bases outside the gene matches: 3.

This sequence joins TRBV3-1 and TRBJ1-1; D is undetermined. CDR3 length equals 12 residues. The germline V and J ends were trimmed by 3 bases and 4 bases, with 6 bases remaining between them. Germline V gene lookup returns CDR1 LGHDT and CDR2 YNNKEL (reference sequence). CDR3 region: CASSHESTEAFF. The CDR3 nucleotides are TGTGCCAGCAGCCATGAATCCACTGAAGCTTTCTTT.

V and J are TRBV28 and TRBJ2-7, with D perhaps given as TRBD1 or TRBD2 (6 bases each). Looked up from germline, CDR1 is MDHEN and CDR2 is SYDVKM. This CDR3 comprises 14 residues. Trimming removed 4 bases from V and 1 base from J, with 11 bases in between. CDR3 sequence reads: CASSYGGASYEQYF. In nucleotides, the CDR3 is TGTGCCAGCAGTTACGGGGGCGCGTCCTACGAGCAGTACTTC. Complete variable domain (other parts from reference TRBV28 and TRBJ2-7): DVKVTQSSRYLVKRTGEKVFLECVQDMDHENMFWYRQDPGLGLRLIYFSYDVKMKEKGDIPEGYSVSREKKERFSLILESASTNQTSMYLCASSYGGASYEQYFGPGTRLTVT.